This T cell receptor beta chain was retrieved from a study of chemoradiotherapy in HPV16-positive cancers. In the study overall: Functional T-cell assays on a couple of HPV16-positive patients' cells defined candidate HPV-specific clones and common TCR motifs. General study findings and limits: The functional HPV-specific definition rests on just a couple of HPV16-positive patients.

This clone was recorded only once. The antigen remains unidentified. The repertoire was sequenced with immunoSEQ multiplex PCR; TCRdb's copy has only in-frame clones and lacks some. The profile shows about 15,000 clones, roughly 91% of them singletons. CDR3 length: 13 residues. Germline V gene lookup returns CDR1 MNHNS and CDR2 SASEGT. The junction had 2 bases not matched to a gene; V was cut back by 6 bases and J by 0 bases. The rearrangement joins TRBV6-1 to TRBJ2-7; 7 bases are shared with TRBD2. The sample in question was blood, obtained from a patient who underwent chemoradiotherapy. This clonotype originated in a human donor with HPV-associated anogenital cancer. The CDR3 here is CASRGRASYEQYF. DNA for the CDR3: TGTGCCAGCAGGGGGAGGGCCTCCTACGAGCAGTACTTC.